The source of this T cell receptor beta chain is a study of blood T cell repertoires in COVID-19. On the study more broadly: The United States, Italy and Spain supplied acute and convalescent COVID-19 samples.

As originally analysed: Amplification from reference gene primers served as the basis for estimated nucleated cell counts. The method was immunoSEQ multiplex PCR; TCRdb's version includes in-frame clones alone and lacks a portion of them. That table gives V, J and clone size, and the DNA gave D and trimming. Here the sample spans around 380,000 clones, around 84% being singletons. Sequenced: peripheral blood. The origin of this receptor is a human donor with acute or convalescent COVID-19. The donor label of this sample is uncertain.

CDR3 sequence reads: CASSFPGVNYGYTF. As DNA, the CDR3 is TGTGCCAGCAGTTTCCCAGGGGTAAACTATGGCTACACCTTC. This chain links TRBV28 with TRBJ1-2, with TRBD1 as a possible D gene (6 bases). The germline V and J ends were trimmed by 3 bases and 2 bases, with 10 bases remaining between them. This CDR3 spans 14 amino acids. Germline-derived CDR1 and CDR2 are MDHEN and SYDVKM.